A selection of T cell receptor beta chains follows, all from one sample in a study of blood T cell repertoires in COVID-19. Sequenced by immunoSEQ multiplex PCR; TCRdb stores in-frame clones only, minus some. The sample has approximately 350,000 clones, around 89% seen once. Sequencing used PBMCs or T cells enriched from blood (not recorded which). The receptors derive from a man aged 18 to 29 who had recovered from COVID-19. Both conserved end residues are part of each CDR3. The order of the fields is clone size, J gene, V gene, CDR3 length, D gene, CDR3 protein, CDR3 DNA. A D gene is named only where the DNA matches it firmly. The size field is filled for only some rows; it gives once, few, many or a size class.

. | TRBJ2-5 | TRBV10-2 | 15 | . | CASSDVDRNQETQYF | TGCGCCAGCAGTGACGTCGACAGAAACCAAGAGACCCAGTACTTC
. | TRBJ1-3 | TRBV7-9 | 16 | . | CASSLARTTSGNTIYF | TGTGCCAGCAGCTTAGCGCGGACAACCTCTGGAAACACCATATATTTT
. | TRBJ2-5 | TRBV28 | 13 | TRBD1 | CASRKGAWETQYF | TGTGCCAGCAGGAAGGGGGCGTGGGAGACCCAGTACTTC
. | TRBJ1-2 | TRBV7-8 | 15 | . | CASSLGPGSYYGYTF | TGTGCCAGCAGCTTAGGTCCCGGGAGCTACTATGGCTACACCTTC
few | TRBJ2-7 | TRBV4-2 | 16 | . | CASSQDRRAGPYEQYF | TGTGCCAGCAGCCAAGATAGGCGGGCAGGCCCTTACGAGCAGTACTTC
few | TRBJ2-7 | TRBV2 | 14 | . | CASSGSGRTYEQYF | TGTGCCAGCAGTGGGAGTGGGAGAACCTACGAGCAGTACTTC
. | TRBJ1-1 | TRBV2 | 13 | . | CASSFRRDTEAFF | TGTGCCAGCAGTTTCCGCAGGGACACTGAAGCTTTCTTT
. | TRBJ2-3 | TRBV18 | 13 | . | CASSPFDREKNYF | TGTGCCAGCTCACCCTTCGACCGGGAGAAAAACTATTTT
. | TRBJ2-7 | TRBV6-2/TRBV6-3 | 14 | . | CASNPKGISYEQYF | TGTGCCAGCAACCCGAAGGGGATCTCCTACGAGCAGTACTTC
once | TRBJ2-2 | TRBV7-9 | 13 | . | CAIRQKNTGELFF | TGTGCCATTCGACAGAAGAACACCGGGGAGCTGTTTTTT
. | TRBJ2-6 | TRBV4-2 | 16 | . | CASSQGGLSGANVLTF | TGTGCCAGCAGCCAAGGGGGACTCTCTGGGGCCAACGTCCTGACTTTC
. | TRBJ1-2 | TRBV28 | 13 | . | CASSLQGGDGYTF | TGTGCCAGCAGTCTCCAGGGAGGCGATGGCTACACCTTC
few | TRBJ2-2 | TRBV13 | 13 | . | CAARDTNTGELFF | TGTGCCGCCCGGGACACCAACACCGGGGAGCTGTTTTTT
. | TRBJ2-7 | TRBV4-3 | 13 | TRBD2 | CASSPELSGSVYF | TGCGCCAGCAGCCCCGAACTTAGCGGGTCCGTGTACTTC
. | TRBJ1-2 | TRBV9 | 15 | . | CASSVGAEANYGYTF | TGTGCCAGCAGCGTTGGGGCAGAAGCTAACTATGGCTACACCTTC
. | TRBJ2-6 | TRBV5-8 | 17 | TRBD2 | CASSLSPGGSGANVLTF | TGTGCCAGCAGCTTGAGTCCGGGGGGGTCTGGGGCCAACGTCCTGACTTTC
few | TRBJ1-2 | TRBV2 | 12 | . | CASNQGLYGYTF | TGTGCCAGCAACCAGGGACTTTATGGCTACACCTTC
once | TRBJ1-2 | TRBV2 | 14 | TRBD1 | CATRQGGGNYGYTF | TGTGCCACCCGTCAGGGGGGAGGAAACTATGGCTACACCTTC
. | TRBJ2-7 | TRBV5-6 | 14 | . | CASSSTNSRYEQYF | TGTGCCAGCAGCTCCACCAACAGCAGGTACGAGCAGTACTTC
. | TRBJ2-7 | TRBV6-5 | 15 | TRBD1 | CASSPDRARSYEQYF | TGTGCCAGCAGCCCCGACAGGGCCCGATCCTACGAGCAGTACTTC
. | TRBJ1-6 | TRBV5-8 | 15 | . | CASSLGGRVDSPLHF | TGTGCCAGCAGCTTGGGCGGCAGGGTGGATTCACCCCTCCACTTT
. | TRBJ2-3 | TRBV11-3 | 13 | . | CASSLGVRDTQYF | TGTGCCAGCAGCTTAGGAGTTCGGGATACGCAGTATTTT
. | TRBJ2-1 | TRBV7-3 | 14 | TRBD1 | CASSFDRAYNEQFF | TGTGCCAGCAGCTTTGACAGGGCCTACAATGAGCAGTTCTTC
. | TRBJ1-1 | TRBV27 | 12 | . | CASSDHRLGAFF | TGTGCCAGCAGTGATCACCGGCTAGGAGCTTTCTTT
. | TRBJ2-2 | TRBV9 | 17 | TRBD1 | CASSANPTGGFTGELFF | TGTGCCAGCAGCGCAAACCCGACAGGGGGCTTTACCGGGGAGCTGTTTTTT
. | TRBJ2-1 | TRBV11-2 | 15 | . | CASSFILAVLNEQFF | TGTGCCAGCAGCTTCATTTTAGCGGTTCTAAATGAGCAGTTCTTC
. | TRBJ1-1 | TRBV10-3 | 16 | TRBD1 | CAINSPEGTGGTEAFF | TGTGCCATCAACTCCCCCGAGGGGACAGGGGGCACTGAAGCTTTCTTT
. | TRBJ1-2 | TRBV6-5 | 14 | . | CASSPGGDGYGYTF | TGTGCCAGCAGTCCCGGGGGGGACGGCTATGGCTACACCTTC
. | TRBJ1-6 | TRBV9 | 17 | . | CASSGNRAPSYNSPLHF | TGTGCCAGCAGCGGTAACAGGGCCCCCTCCTATAATTCACCCCTCCACTTT
. | TRBJ2-5 | TRBV11-3 | 14 | TRBD1 | CASSAGGIQETQYF | TGTGCCAGCAGCGCAGGGGGCATTCAAGAGACCCAGTACTTC
. | TRBJ1-6 | TRBV4-1 | 15 | TRBD1 | CASSQDRESNSPLHF | TGCGCCAGCAGCCAGGACAGGGAGAGTAATTCACCCCTCCACTTT
. | TRBJ2-5 | TRBV29-1 | 12 | . | CSVGGRGETQYF | TGCAGCGTTGGGGGCAGAGGAGAGACCCAGTACTTC
. | TRBJ1-5 | TRBV19 | 15 | TRBD1 | CASIGDRLGNQPQHF | TGTGCCAGTATTGGGGACAGGTTGGGCAATCAGCCCCAGCATTTT
. | TRBJ2-3 | TRBV9 | 15 | TRBD2 | CASSVGSSGADTQYF | TGTGCCAGCAGCGTAGGGTCTAGCGGGGCAGATACGCAGTATTTT
. | TRBJ1-1 | TRBV4-3 | 16 | . | CASSQELAGMNTEAFF | TGCGCCAGCAGCCAAGAATTGGCAGGGATGAACACTGAAGCTTTCTTT
. | TRBJ2-5 | TRBV5-1 | 15 | TRBD1 | CASSRTHRGQETQYF | TGCGCCAGCAGCCGTACCCACAGGGGCCAAGAGACCCAGTACTTC
. | TRBJ1-1 | TRBV28 | 13 | . | CASSPTGNTEAFF | TGTGCCAGCAGTCCTACAGGGAACACTGAAGCTTTCTTT
. | TRBJ1-1 | TRBV29-1 | 12 | . | CSVVGRVTEAFF | TGCAGCGTTGTGGGCAGGGTCACTGAAGCTTTCTTT
. | TRBJ1-3 | TRBV6-5 | 15 | . | CASSLSALSGNTIYF | TGTGCCAGCAGTTTAAGCGCCTTATCTGGAAACACCATATATTTT
. | TRBJ2-2 | TRBV19 | 15 | . | CASKFGGRGTGELFF | TGTGCCAGTAAATTCGGAGGGCGCGGCACCGGGGAGCTGTTTTTT
. | TRBJ1-5 | TRBV19 | 15 | . | CVSSMPGWSNQPQHF | TGTGTCAGTAGTATGCCGGGTTGGAGCAATCAGCCCCAGCATTTT